The next 23 T cell receptor beta chains were all read from a single sample in a study of blood T cell repertoires in COVID-19. Data came from immunoSEQ multiplex PCR; TCRdb stores just in-frame clones and leaves some out. This sample has roughly 130,000 clones; roughly 80% occur once, and the top ten carry around an eighth. The sample consisted of peripheral blood. The receptors stem from a woman under 40 who had recovered from COVID-19.

V gene TRBV3-1 (or the pseudogene TRBV3-2) combines with J gene TRBJ2-3, with 9 bases aligning to TRBD1. Trimming took 2 bases from V and 2 from J; bases not matched to a gene: 2. CDR3 length: 15 amino acids. Germline V gene data show CDR1 as LGHDT and CDR2 as YNNKEL (reference sequence). The CDR3 DNA reads as TGTGCCAGCAGCCAATGGGACAGGGCCACAGATACGCAGTATTTT. The encoded protein is CASSQWDRATDTQYF.

This chain connects TRBV5-5 to TRBJ1-1, with 10 bases matching TRBD1. Trimming at V came to 4 bases and at J to 4 bases, leaving 7 bases not matched to a gene. The CDR3 spans 15 residues. Germline CDR1 and CDR2: SGHKS and YYEKEE (reference sequence). CDR3 sequence (DNA): TGTGCCAGCAGCAGCCAGACAGGGGGCGTCACTGAAGCTTTCTTT. This codes for CASSSQTGGVTEAFF.

V and J are TRBV11-2 and TRBJ1-5; D call uncertain. The CDR3 is made up of 14 amino acids. Per germline, CDR1 SGHAT and CDR2 FQNNGV. Between the trimmed V and J ends, which lost 1 base and 5 bases, there was a span of 9 bases. The CDR3, as DNA: TGTGCCAGCAGCTTAGTCCCAGGCTATCAGCCCCAGCATTTT. Protein sequence: CASSLVPGYQPQHF.

The chain carries TRBV3-1 (or the pseudogene TRBV3-2) and TRBJ2-4, with 9 bases identical to TRBD1. Germline V gene sequence: CDR1 LGHDT, CDR2 YNNKEL (reference sequence). CDR3 length equals 17 residues. After removal of 1 base from V and 4 bases from J, the junction contained 8 bases not matched to a gene. The CDR3 DNA sequence: TGTGCCAGCAGCCAAGCGATCCCGGGACAGGGTAAAAACATTCAGTACTTC. Protein: CASSQAIPGQGKNIQYF.

The gene calls are TRBV7-3 and TRBJ2-5; 7 positions agree with TRBD2. Per germline, CDR1 SGHTA and CDR2 FQGTGA. The CDR3 runs 16 residues. After removal of 5 bases from V and 3 bases from J, the junction contained 12 bases not matched to a gene. DNA for the CDR3: TGTGCCAGCAGCCCAAACCCCGGGACTATAAAAGAGACCCAGTACTTC. It translates to CASSPNPGTIKETQYF.

The chain links TRBV27 to TRBJ1-6, with D possibly matching TRBD1 (6 bases). With 5 bases removed from V and 15 bases from J, the gap between germline ends came to 20 bases. The CDR3 runs to 14 residues. Germline V gene lookup returns CDR1 MNHEY and CDR2 SMNVEV (reference sequence). CDR3 residues: CASSLLLDSTNLHF. CDR3 DNA: TGTGCCAGCAGTCTCCTTCTGGACAGCACCAACCTCCACTTT.

The chain joins TRBV7-9 to TRBJ2-7; 8 bases line up with TRBD1. The CDR3 is 15 amino acids. Germline-derived CDR1 and CDR2 are SEHNR and FQNEAQ (reference sequence). With V trimmed by 1 base and J by 5 bases, 7 bases remained unmatched. CDR3 residues: CASSLGSGQAHEQYF. The CDR3 DNA sequence: TGTGCCAGCAGCTTAGGTTCGGGACAGGCCCACGAGCAGTACTTC.

The CDR3 DNA sequence: TGTGCCAGCAGCCCCAGTTTTACTAGCGGCGGAGGCGCAGATACGCAGTATTTT. Translating it yields CASSPSFTSGGGADTQYF. V gene TRBV7-9 combines with J gene TRBJ2-3; 8 nucleotides line up with TRBD2. V gave up 5 bases and J gave up 4 bases; unmatched junction bases: 17. Per germline, CDR1 SEHNR and CDR2 FQNEAQ (reference sequence). CDR3 size: 18 residues.

With respect to this clone: The junction differs from germline at one of its ends, possibly a read error. The chain has TRBV7-7 and TRBJ2-3; TRBD2 matches 9 bases. CDR1 and CDR2 (germline): SSHAT, FNYEAQ (reference sequence). This CDR3 contains 21 residues. This CDR3 reads CASSPDRWAGGLSAPTDTQYF. The DNA of the CDR3 is TGTGCTAGCAGCCCTGATAGGTGGGCGGGGGGGCTCTCAGCCCCCACAGATACGCAGTATTTT.

The gene calls are TRBV3-1 (or the pseudogene TRBV3-2) and TRBJ2-7, with 8 positions matching TRBD2. The CDR3 is made up of 16 amino acids. With 0 bases clipped from V and 2 bases from J, the junction kept 6 bases outside the gene matches. CDR1 and CDR2 from the germline V gene are LGHDT and YNNKEL (reference sequence). CDR3 in DNA: TGTGCCAGCAGCCAAGATCGGGGGGGAGGGACCTACGAGCAGTACTTC. Translated, it gives CASSQDRGGGTYEQYF.

The chain has TRBV12-5 and TRBJ2-3; D is uncertain. The V end was cut by 1 base, the J end by 2 bases, with 10 bases between. The CDR3 extends over 15 amino acids. From germline, CDR1 is LGHNT and CDR2 FRNRAP. The CDR3 coding sequence is TGTGCTAGTGGTTTGGGGTCGACTGTCACAGATACGCAGTATTTT. Translating it yields CASGLGSTVTDTQYF.

For the CDR3, the DNA is TGTGCCAGTAGTATGGGGACGACAGGGCCCGGGGAGCTGTTTTTT. Translating it yields CASSMGTTGPGELFF. The J gene is TRBJ2-2, the V gene TRBV19, with 7 bases that match TRBD1. Germline assignment: CDR1 LNHDA and CDR2 SQIVND (reference sequence). CDR3 length: 15 residues. Losses at the gene ends were 3 bases for V and 6 bases for J; bases not matched to a gene: 7.

The chain combines TRBV9 with TRBJ2-1; 7 nucleotides agree with TRBD2. J was trimmed by 2 bases and V by 1 base; bases with no gene match: 9. Germline lookup yields CDR1 SGDLS and CDR2 YYNGEE. CDR3 length equals 17 residues. CDR3: CASSVRLAGDTYNEQFF. In DNA form, the CDR3 reads TGTGCCAGCAGCGTACGGTTAGCGGGCGACACCTACAATGAGCAGTTCTTC.

The chain combines TRBV3-1 (or the pseudogene TRBV3-2) with TRBJ1-1; 7 nucleotides agree with TRBD1. J lost 11 bases, V lost 4 bases, and 13 bases had no gene match. The germline V gene has CDR1 LGHDT and CDR2 YNNKEL (reference sequence). This CDR3 has 14 amino acids. The CDR3 protein is CASSPRGSAGDAFF. The CDR3 region has the DNA TGTGCCAGCAGCCCCAGGGGGTCTGCAGGGGACGCTTTCTTT.

The rearrangement joins TRBV5-5 to TRBJ2-5; 9 bases agree with TRBD2. Germline V lookup: CDR1 SGHKS, CDR2 YYEKEE (reference sequence). The CDR3 has 16 amino acids. The junction had 10 bases not matched to a gene; V was cut back by 5 bases and J by 2 bases. CDR3 sequence reads: CASSHRASGKQETQYF. Written as DNA, the CDR3 is TGTGCCAGCAGTCACCGGGCTAGCGGGAAACAAGAGACCCAGTACTTC.

The chain joins TRBV30 to TRBJ2-4, with 14 bases aligning to TRBD2. V lost 2 bases and J lost 9; bases outside the gene matches: 6. The length of the CDR3 is 15 residues. CDR1 and CDR2 (germline): GTSNPN, SVGIG (reference sequence). Written as DNA, the CDR3 is TGTGCCTGGAGTTCAACCGGGACTAGCGGGGGCATTCAGTACTTC. Translation: CAWSSTGTSGGIQYF.

This clone is a singleton in its sample. This chain joins TRBV5-1 and TRBJ1-1; TRBD1 might be the D (6 bases). The CDR3 covers 13 residues. Per the germline V gene, CDR1 is SGHRS and CDR2 is YFSETQ. The ends were cut back, 4 bases at V and 6 bases at J, with 13 bases in the middle. Here the CDR3 reads CASSVTGTAEAFF. For the CDR3, the DNA is TGCGCCAGCAGCGTCACAGGGACCGCTGAAGCTTTCTTT.

This clone showed up just once. The chain has TRBV19 and TRBJ2-2, with 9 bases lining up with TRBD2. The CDR3 spans 15 residues. Germline V gives CDR1 LNHDA, CDR2 SQIVND (reference sequence). Trimming took 9 bases from V and 3 from J; bases not matched to a gene: 8. The CDR3 is CASQSGRSYTGELFF. CDR3 nucleotide sequence: TGTGCCAGCCAGAGCGGGAGGTCATACACCGGGGAGCTGTTTTTT.

This chain connects TRBV9 to TRBJ2-7; D perhaps matches TRBD1 (6 bases). This CDR3 is built from 17 residues. V was pared by 0 bases and J by 2 bases, with 18 bases between. CDR1 is SGDLS and CDR2 is YYNGEE in the germline V gene. CDR3 region: CASSVATTRKGAYEQYF. The CDR3 coding sequence is TGTGCCAGCAGCGTAGCCACCACTAGAAAGGGGGCCTACGAGCAGTACTTC. Variable domain in full (rest from reference TRBV9 and TRBJ2-7): DSGVTQTPKHLITATGQRVTLRCSPRSGDLSVYWYQQSLDQGLQFLIQYYNGEERAKGNILERFSAQQFPDLHSELNLSSLELGDSALYFCASSVATTRKGAYEQYFGPGTRLTVT.

The V and J genes are TRBV5-4 and TRBJ2-7; 7 bases map to TRBD1. The germline CDR1 and CDR2 sequences are SGHNT and YYREEE (reference sequence). The ends lost 4 bases at V and 2 bases at J; junction bases unmatched: 6. There are 14 residues in the CDR3. The CDR3 DNA is TGTGCCAGCAGCCCGGACAGGCTGCCCTACGAGCAGTACTTC. Amino acid sequence: CASSPDRLPYEQYF.

The genes are TRBV4-1 and TRBJ1-1; D unclear. The germline CDR1 and CDR2 sequences are MGHRA and YSYEKL. V lost 1 base and J lost 1, with 7 bases in between. The CDR3 runs 14 residues. The chain's CDR3 is CASSQVPGNTEAFF. CDR3 DNA sequence: TGCGCCAGCAGCCAAGTTCCGGGGAACACTGAAGCTTTCTTT.

This clone has just one count. This chain links TRBV19 with TRBJ2-5; maybe TRBD2 (5 bases). This CDR3 contains 16 residues. Trimming removed 4 bases from V and 5 bases from J, with 20 bases in between. From germline, CDR1 is LNHDA and CDR2 SQIVND (reference sequence). The CDR3 protein is CASSTPGEPTRETQYF. In DNA, the CDR3 is TGTGCCAGTAGTACCCCCGGGGAGCCCACAAGGGAGACCCAGTACTTC.

V gene TRBV2 combines with J gene TRBJ2-1; no definite D call. CDR3 size: 10 residues. The germline V gene has CDR1 SNHLY and CDR2 FYNNEI. With 5 bases removed from V and 7 bases from J, the gap between germline ends came to 3 bases. CDR3 sequence (DNA): TGTGCCAGCAGTCGGAATGAGCAGTTCTTC. Residues: CASSRNEQFF.